This TCR beta chain was observed in a study of T cells in Graves' hyperthyroidism and ophthalmopathy (dated by TCRdb to between 2018 and 2021). Describing the broader study: Peripheral blood samples were taken at initial diagnosis, before any treatment was given. A discovery cohort of around 100 patients, 43 with Graves' ophthalmopathy and under 60 with stable Graves' hyperthyroidism, was used to find distinguishing TCR V-J signatures. Prospective prediction of ophthalmopathy was tested in an independent validation cohort consisting of some 18 hyperthyroidism patients and some 16 patients who later progressed to ophthalmopathy. For training and testing, the 110 or so patients in the discovery cohort were randomly divided in a 7:3 ratio. The study also compared thyroid tissue and blood T-cell repertoires from 5 to 7 Graves' hyperthyroidism patients. After blood sampling, hyperthyroidism patients were treated with methimazole at a starting dose of 30 mg daily, and ophthalmopathy patients were treated with high-dose intravenous methylprednisolone. The paper describes TCR Vbeta CDR3 sequencing of more than 120 peripheral blood samples, made up of some 40 ophthalmopathy patients, roughly 75 hyperthyroidism patients and some 17 progressor patients. Study-level results and caveats: In validation, the model predicted progression to ophthalmopathy a median of roughly 6.1 months before onset, with about 67% sensitivity and almost 75% specificity. Most expanded thyroid clonotypes (frequency above 0.001) were also detected in blood, a finding suggesting that blood repertoires may reflect thyroid immune responses. Sample size was not statistically predetermined, and investigators were not blinded to group allocation. Ophthalmopathy was separated from stable hyperthyroidism by a 13 V-J signature model, with 87.88% sensitivity and around 81% specificity obtained in cross-validation and 80%/75% obtained in testing.

In the ophthalmopathy patients, disease was moderately to severely active, with a Clinical Activity Score of 3 or more, a NOSPECS grade of 4 or more, and a duration of less than 3 months. Patients with uncontrolled infections, other autoimmune diseases, pregnancy or lactation were excluded. Clinical symptoms, serum thyroxine and TRAb, thyroid ultrasound, and orbital computed tomography formed the basis for the diagnoses. PBMCs were separated from roughly 9.3 ml of fresh peripheral blood using Ficoll-Paque density gradient centrifugation. Total RNA was extracted with Trizol reagent, and quality was checked on an Agilent 2100 Bioanalyzer. TCR beta CDR3 regions were amplified from RNA transcripts. A first-round RT-PCR of the TCR CDR3 used the HTBI primer set with the Qiagen OneStep RT-PCR kit. Libraries were constructed in a second round of multiplex PCR, after which size selection and purification were performed. Paired-end sequencing of the libraries was performed with 100 bp reads on an Illumina HiSeq2000. Per the source publication's procedure: SOAPnuke was used to process the raw data, throwing out any read that contained adapters or uncalled bases, had a mean Phred below 15, or lacked an exact constant-primer or identifier match. COPE v1.2.5 was used to merge the high-quality paired reads, and each unique nucleotide sequence was defined as a clonotype. MiTCR v1.1 was used to align clonotypes to the IMGT TRBV, TRBD and TRBJ reference segments. The analysis included only V-J combinations with a frequency above 0.0001, which together covered roughly 99% of the repertoires. A TCS score was defined as the ratio of F50 (clonal expansion) to E x V (chaos), with BLOSUM62-based TCRdist applied between CDR3 peptides within each V-J. Welch's t-statistics and random forest reduced around 550 V-J features to some 14, which were used in a naive Bayes classifier (R e1071). Clones were called with MiXCR by TCRdb after fastp trimmed the public reads at Q25, and only in-frame beta chains were retained. CDR3 protein sequences are deduplicated, and each keeps its most common genes and DNA. The V and J calls here are based on TCRdb, not the publication. This sample lists hundreds of thousands of distinct CDR3 sequences; 20% were detected once. About half of the sample goes to the ten largest clones.

Worth noting for this clonotype: This receptor's antigen is unknown. No per-base quality is available; no much larger clone lies one base away.

From its cysteine to its phenylalanine, the CDR3 spans 13 amino acids. The read is trimmed to its CDR3 DNA, 39 bases read in frame from base 1. According to the germline V gene (reference sequence), CDR1 reads LGHDT and CDR2 reads YNNKEL. Relative to germline, V is 6 bases shorter and J is 5 bases shorter, with 13 bases between their ends. Sequencing was performed on blood. The chain uses TRBV3-1 and TRBJ1-2; TRBD1 might be the D gene, on 5 matching bases. The sequence derives from a man aged 35 to 55 with Graves' ophthalmopathy. The CDR3 protein sequence reads: CASSQRTPYGYTF. In nucleotides, the sequence is TGTGCCAGCAGTCAAAGGACACCATATGGCTACACCTTC.